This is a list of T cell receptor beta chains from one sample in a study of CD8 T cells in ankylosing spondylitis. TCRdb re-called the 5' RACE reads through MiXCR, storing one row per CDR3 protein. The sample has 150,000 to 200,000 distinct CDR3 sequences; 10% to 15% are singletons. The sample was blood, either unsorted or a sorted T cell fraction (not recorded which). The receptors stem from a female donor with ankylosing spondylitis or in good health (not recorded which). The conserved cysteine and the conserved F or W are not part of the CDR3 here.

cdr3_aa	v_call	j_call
ASSLGEGKLTEAF	TRBV7-4	TRBJ1-1
SARRAPTEAF	TRBV20-1	TRBJ1-1
ASSLDGGRNQPQH	TRBV12-3/TRBV12-4	TRBJ1-5
ASSHNRNTIY	TRBV5-6	TRBJ1-3
SVADRGFTEAF	TRBV29-1	TRBJ1-1
ASRPLTDTQY	TRBV7-2	TRBJ2-3
ASSRLRGQGVREKLF	TRBV4-1	TRBJ1-4
ASSLALARYNEQF	TRBV5-1	TRBJ2-1
ASSQSGQQNTEAF	TRBV7-2	TRBJ1-1
ASISFMGPLGEQY	TRBV7-2	TRBJ2-3
ASSFRTGALTEAF	TRBV5-4	TRBJ1-1
ASSSTGTSGFGAGELF	TRBV7-6	TRBJ2-2
AVRERGNNEQF	TRBV3-1	TRBJ2-1
SARFPDLNTEAF	TRBV20-1	TRBJ1-1
ASRGDGTYEQY	TRBV12-3/TRBV12-4	TRBJ2-7
ASSQTGETYEQY	TRBV4-1	TRBJ2-7
SARPGTSGSYNEQF	TRBV20-1	TRBJ2-1
ASSPGADTEAF	TRBV5-1	TRBJ1-1
SARDFGGTSNQPQH	TRBV20-1	TRBJ1-5
ASTGFRSTDTQY	TRBV2	TRBJ2-3
ASSEKSLVSYNEQF	TRBV7-2	TRBJ2-1
ASSYTHGLAVLGFADTQY	TRBV12-3/TRBV12-4	TRBJ2-3
ATSDLTSGTGELF	TRBV24-1	TRBJ2-2
ASSSQGFEGYT	TRBV12-3/TRBV12-4	TRBJ1-2
ASSLLAGRSYEQY	TRBV5-1	TRBJ2-7
ASAPRRIADTGELF	TRBV6-1	TRBJ2-2
ASSDHSGRWYEQY	TRBV6-4	TRBJ2-7
ASSFKLIPLAVIGSYNEQF	TRBV7-3	TRBJ2-1
ASSQVGTSNTGELF	TRBV4-2	TRBJ2-2
ASSPGLTDEQF	TRBV5-1	TRBJ2-1
ASSLQTGSNTGELF	TRBV11-2	TRBJ2-2
ASSYSIAGTDNSPLH	TRBV6-7	TRBJ1-6
ASSLGWGGMVNNEQF	TRBV5-1	TRBJ2-1
ASSLVGYNEQF	TRBV11-2	TRBJ2-1
ASSFSGSIDVYEQY	TRBV7-2	TRBJ2-7
ASSWDVYGYT	TRBV6-2/TRBV6-3	TRBJ1-2
ASSYGQVSYNEQF	TRBV6-5	TRBJ2-1
SARGPSDYEQY	TRBV29-1	TRBJ2-7